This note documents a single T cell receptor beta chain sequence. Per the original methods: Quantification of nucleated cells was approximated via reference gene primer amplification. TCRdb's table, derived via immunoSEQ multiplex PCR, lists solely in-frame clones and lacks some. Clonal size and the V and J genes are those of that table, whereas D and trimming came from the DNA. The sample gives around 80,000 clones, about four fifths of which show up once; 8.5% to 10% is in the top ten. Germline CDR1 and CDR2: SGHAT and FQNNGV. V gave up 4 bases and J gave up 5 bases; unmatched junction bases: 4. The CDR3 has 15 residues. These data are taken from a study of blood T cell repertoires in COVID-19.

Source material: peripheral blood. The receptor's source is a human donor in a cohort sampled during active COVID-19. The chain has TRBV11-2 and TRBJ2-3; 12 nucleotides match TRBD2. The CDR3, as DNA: TGTGCCAGCAGCTCGTCTAGCGGGGGGGGAGATACGCAGTATTTT. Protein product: CASSSSSGGGDTQYF.